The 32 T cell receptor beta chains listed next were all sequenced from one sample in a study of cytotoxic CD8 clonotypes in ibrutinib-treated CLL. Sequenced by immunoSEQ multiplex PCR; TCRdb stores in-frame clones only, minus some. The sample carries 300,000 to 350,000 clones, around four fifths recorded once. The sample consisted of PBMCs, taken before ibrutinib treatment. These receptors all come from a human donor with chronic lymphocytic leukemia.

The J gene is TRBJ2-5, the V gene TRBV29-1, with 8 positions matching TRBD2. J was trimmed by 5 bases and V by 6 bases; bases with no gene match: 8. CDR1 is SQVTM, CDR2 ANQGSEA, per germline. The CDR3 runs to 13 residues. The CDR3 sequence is CSVAGVVSETQYF. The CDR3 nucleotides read TGCAGCGTAGCGGGAGTGGTTTCGGAGACCCAGTACTTC.

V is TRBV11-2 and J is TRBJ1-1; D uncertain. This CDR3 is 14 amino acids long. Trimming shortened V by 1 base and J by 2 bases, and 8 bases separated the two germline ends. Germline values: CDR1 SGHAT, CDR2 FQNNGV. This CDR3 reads CASSLAPPNTEAFF. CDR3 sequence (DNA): TGTGCCAGCAGCTTAGCTCCACCCAACACTGAAGCTTTCTTT.

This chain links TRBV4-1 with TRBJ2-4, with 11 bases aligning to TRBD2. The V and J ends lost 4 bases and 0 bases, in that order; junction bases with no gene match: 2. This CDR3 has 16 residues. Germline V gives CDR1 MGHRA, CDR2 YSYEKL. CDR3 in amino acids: CASSPGLAGAKNIQYF. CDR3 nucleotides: TGCGCCAGCAGCCCCGGACTAGCGGGAGCCAAAAACATTCAGTACTTC.

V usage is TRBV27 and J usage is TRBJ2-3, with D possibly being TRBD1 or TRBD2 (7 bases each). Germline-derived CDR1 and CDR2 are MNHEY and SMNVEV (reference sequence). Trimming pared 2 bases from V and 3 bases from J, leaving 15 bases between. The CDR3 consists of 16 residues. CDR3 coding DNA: TGTGCCAGCAGTTTACTCAGGGGGGGACGGACAGATACGCAGTATTTT. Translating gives CASSLLRGGRTDTQYF.

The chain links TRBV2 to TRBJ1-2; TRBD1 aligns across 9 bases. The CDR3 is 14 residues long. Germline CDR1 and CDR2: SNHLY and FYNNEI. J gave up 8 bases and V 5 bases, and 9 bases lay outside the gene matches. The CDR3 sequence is CASSKFRDRDGYTF. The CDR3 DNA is TGTGCCAGCAGTAAATTCCGGGACAGGGACGGCTACACCTTC.

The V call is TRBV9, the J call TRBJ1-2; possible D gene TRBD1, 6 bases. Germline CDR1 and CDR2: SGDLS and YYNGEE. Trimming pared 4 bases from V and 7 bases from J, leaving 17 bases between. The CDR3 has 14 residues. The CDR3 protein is CASSFHGGASGYTF. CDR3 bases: TGTGCCAGCAGCTTTCATGGGGGGGCAAGTGGCTACACCTTC.

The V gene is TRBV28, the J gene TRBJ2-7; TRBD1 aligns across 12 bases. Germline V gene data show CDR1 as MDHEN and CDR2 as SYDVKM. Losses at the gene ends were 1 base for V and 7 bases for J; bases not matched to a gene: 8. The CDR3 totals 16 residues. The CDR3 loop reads CASSLLPGQGANEQYF. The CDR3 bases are TGTGCCAGCAGTTTATTACCGGGACAGGGGGCGAATGAGCAGTACTTC.

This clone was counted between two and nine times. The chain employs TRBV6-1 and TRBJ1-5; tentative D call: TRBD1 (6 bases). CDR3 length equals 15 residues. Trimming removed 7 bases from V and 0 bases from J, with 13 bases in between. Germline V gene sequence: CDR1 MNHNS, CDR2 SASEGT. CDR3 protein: CASNRGQYSNQPQHF. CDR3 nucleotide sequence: TGTGCCAGCAACCGCGGACAGTATAGCAATCAGCCCCAGCATTTT.

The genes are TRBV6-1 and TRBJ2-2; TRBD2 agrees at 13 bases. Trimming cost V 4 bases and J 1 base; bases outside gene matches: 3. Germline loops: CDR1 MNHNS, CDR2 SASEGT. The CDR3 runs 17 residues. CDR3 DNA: TGTGCCAGCAGTGGACTAGCGGGAGGTATGAACACCGGGGAGCTGTTTTTT. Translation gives CASSGLAGGMNTGELFF.

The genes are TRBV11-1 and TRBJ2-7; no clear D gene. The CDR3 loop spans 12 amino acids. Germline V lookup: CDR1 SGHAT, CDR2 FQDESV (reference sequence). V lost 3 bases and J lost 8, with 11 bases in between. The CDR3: CASSFSPGKQYF. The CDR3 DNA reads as TGTGCCAGCAGCTTTTCCCCCGGCAAGCAGTACTTC.

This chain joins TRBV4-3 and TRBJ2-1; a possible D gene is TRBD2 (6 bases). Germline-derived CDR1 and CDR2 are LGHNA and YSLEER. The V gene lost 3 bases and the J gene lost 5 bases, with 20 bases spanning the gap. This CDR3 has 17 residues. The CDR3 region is CASSHTPWGRRDNEQFF. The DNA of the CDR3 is TGCGCCAGCAGCCATACCCCATGGGGGAGGAGAGACAATGAGCAGTTCTTC.

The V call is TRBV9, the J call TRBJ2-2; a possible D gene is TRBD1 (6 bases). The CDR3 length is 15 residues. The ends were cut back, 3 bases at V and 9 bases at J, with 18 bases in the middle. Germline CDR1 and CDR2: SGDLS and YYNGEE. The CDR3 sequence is CASSARTAMTWELFF. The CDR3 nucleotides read TGTGCCAGCAGCGCCAGGACAGCCATGACTTGGGAGCTGTTTTTT.

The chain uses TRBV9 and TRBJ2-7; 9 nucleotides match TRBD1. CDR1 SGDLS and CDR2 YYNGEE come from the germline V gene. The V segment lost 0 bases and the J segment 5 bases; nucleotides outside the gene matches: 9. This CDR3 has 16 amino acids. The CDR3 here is CASSVAGTGSFHEQYF. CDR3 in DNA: TGTGCCAGCAGCGTAGCCGGGACAGGGTCTTTCCACGAGCAGTACTTC.

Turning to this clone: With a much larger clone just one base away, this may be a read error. The chain's CDR3 is CASSRDRNTEAFF. The CDR3 coding sequence is TGTGCCAGCAGCCGGGACAGGAACACTGAAGCTTTCTTT. The chain links TRBV2 to TRBJ1-1, with 7 bases that match TRBD1. The V gene end was trimmed by 6 bases and the J gene end by 1 base; junction bases not matched to a gene: 2. Germline CDR1 and CDR2: SNHLY and FYNNEI. CDR3 length equals 13 residues.

The CDR3 loop reads CASSLDNRVSNYGYTF. DNA of the CDR3: TGTGCCAGCAGCTTGGATAACAGGGTTTCTAACTATGGCTACACCTTC. The rearrangement uses TRBV5-6 and TRBJ1-2; TRBD1 might be the D (6 bases). From germline, CDR1 is SGHDT and CDR2 YYEEEE. V was clipped by 0 bases and J by 0 bases, with 12 bases between them. The CDR3 has 16 amino acids.

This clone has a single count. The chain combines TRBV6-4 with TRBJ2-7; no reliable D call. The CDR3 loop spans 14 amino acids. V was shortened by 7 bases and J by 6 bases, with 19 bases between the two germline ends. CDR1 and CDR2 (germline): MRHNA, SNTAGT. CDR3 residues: CASTRVGGICEQYF. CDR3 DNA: TGTGCCAGCACGCGAGTGGGTGGAATCTGCGAGCAGTACTTC.

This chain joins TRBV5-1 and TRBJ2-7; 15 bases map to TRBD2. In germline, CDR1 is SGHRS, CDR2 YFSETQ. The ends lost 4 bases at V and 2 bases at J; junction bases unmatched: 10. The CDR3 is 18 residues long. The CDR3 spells CASSIWTSGRGTTYEQYF. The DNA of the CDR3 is TGCGCCAGCAGCATATGGACTAGCGGGAGGGGAACCACCTACGAGCAGTACTTC.

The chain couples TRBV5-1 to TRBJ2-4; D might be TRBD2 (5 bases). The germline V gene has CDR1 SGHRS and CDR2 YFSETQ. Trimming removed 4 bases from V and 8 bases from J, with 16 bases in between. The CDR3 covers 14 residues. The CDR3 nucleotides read TGCGCCAGCAGCCTATCCGGGGATTGGGACATTCAGTACTTC. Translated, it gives CASSLSGDWDIQYF.

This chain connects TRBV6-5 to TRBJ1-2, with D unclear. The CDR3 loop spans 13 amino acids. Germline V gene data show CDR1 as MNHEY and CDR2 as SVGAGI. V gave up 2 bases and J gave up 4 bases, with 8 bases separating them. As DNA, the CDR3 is TGTGCCAGCAGTTACAGGTTGTCCTATGGCTACACCTTC. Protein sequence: CASSYRLSYGYTF.

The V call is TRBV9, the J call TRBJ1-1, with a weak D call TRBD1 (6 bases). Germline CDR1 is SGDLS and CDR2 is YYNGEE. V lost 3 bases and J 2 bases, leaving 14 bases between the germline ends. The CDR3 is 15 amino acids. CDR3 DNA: TGTGCCAGCAGCGAAGTGATGGGGGCCAACACTGAAGCTTTCTTT. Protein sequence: CASSEVMGANTEAFF. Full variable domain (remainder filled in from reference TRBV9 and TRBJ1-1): DSGVTQTPKHLITATGQRVTLRCSPRSGDLSVYWYQQSLDQGLQFLIQYYNGEERAKGNILERFSAQQFPDLHSELNLSSLELGDSALYFCASSEVMGANTEAFFGQGTRLTVV.

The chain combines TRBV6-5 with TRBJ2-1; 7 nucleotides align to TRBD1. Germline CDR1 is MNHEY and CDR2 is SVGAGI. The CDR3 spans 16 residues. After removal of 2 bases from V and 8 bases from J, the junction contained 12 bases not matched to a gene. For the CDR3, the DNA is TGTGCCAGCAGTTACGAGGGGGCAGGTCGGATGCATGAGCAGTTCTTC. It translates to CASSYEGAGRMHEQFF.

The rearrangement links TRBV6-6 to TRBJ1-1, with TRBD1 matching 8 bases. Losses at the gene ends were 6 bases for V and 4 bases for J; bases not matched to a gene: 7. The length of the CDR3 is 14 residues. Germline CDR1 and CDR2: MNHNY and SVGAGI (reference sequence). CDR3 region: CASSSRTGSTEAFF. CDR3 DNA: TGTGCCAGCAGCTCACGGACAGGGAGCACTGAAGCTTTCTTT.

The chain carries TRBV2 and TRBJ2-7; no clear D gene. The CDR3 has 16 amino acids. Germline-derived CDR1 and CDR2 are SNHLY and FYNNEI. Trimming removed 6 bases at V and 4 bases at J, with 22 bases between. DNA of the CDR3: TGTGCCAGCAGCCTTTTGGCTGGGCCGGTAGGATACGAGCAGTACTTC. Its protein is CASSLLAGPVGYEQYF. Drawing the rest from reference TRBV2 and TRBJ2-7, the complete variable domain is EPEVTQTPSHQVTQMGQEVILRCVPISNHLYFYWYRQILGQKVEFLVSFYNNEISEKSEIFDDQFSVERPDGSNFTLKIRSTKLEDSAMYFCASSLLAGPVGYEQYFGPGTRLTVT.

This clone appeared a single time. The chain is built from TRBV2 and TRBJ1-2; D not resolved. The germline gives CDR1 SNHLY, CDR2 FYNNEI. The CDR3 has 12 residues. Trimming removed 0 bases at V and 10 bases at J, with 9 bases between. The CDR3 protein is CASSEAESSYTF. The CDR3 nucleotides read TGTGCCAGCAGTGAAGCCGAAAGTTCCTACACCTTC.

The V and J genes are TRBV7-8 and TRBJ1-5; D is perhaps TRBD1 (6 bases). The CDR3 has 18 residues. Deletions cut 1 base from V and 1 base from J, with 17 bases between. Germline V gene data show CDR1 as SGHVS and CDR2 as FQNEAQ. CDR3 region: CASSLGPGTTVSNQPQHF. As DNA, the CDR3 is TGTGCCAGCAGCTTAGGACCCGGGACAACTGTCAGCAATCAGCCCCAGCATTTT.

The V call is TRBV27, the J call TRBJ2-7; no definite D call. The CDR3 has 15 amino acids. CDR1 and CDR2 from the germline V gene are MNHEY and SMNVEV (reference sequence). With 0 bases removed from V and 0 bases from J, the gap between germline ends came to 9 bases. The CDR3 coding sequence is TGTGCCAGCAGTTTATCTGTGGGCAGCTCCTACGAGCAGTACTTC. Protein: CASSLSVGSSYEQYF.

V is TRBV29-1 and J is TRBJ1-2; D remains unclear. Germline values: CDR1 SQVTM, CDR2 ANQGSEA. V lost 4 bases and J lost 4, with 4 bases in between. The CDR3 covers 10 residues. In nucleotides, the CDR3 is TGCAGCGTTGGACCCTATGGCTACACCTTC. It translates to CSVGPYGYTF.

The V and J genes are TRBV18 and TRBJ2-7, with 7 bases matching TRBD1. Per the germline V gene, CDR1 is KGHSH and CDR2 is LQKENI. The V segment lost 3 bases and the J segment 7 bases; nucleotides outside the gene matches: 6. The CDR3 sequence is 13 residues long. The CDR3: CASSPTRGNEQYF. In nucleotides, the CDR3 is TGTGCCAGCTCACCTACCAGGGGGAATGAGCAGTACTTC.

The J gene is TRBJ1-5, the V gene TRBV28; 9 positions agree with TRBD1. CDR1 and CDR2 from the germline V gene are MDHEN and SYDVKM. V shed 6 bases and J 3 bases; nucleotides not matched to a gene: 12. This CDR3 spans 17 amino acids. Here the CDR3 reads CASSQDRGDPYNQPQHF. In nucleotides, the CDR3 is TGTGCCAGCAGCCAGGACAGGGGTGATCCATACAATCAGCCCCAGCATTTT.

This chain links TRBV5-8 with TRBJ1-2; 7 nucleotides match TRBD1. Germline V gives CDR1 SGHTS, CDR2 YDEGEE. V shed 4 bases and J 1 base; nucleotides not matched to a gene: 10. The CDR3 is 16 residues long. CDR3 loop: CASSKRDSAFNYGYTF. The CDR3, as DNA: TGTGCCAGCAGCAAACGGGACAGTGCATTTAACTATGGCTACACCTTC.

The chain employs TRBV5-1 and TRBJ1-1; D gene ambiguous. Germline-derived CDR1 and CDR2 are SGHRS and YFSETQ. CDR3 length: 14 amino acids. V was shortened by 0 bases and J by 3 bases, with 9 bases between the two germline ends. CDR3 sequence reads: CASSLGRQYTEAFF. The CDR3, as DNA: TGCGCCAGCAGCTTGGGGAGACAATACACTGAAGCTTTCTTT.

CDR3 region: CASSYSASGENEQFF. The CDR3 DNA is TGTGCCAGCAGTTACTCGGCTAGCGGTGAGAATGAGCAGTTCTTC. The chain has TRBV6-5 and TRBJ2-1; TRBD2 aligns across 7 bases. CDR3 length equals 15 residues. From germline, CDR1 is MNHEY and CDR2 SVGAGI. Trimming took 0 bases from V and 7 from J; bases not matched to a gene: 6.